This is a list of T cell receptor beta chains from one sample in a study of blood T cell repertoires in COVID-19. Here immunoSEQ multiplex PCR was the method, and the copy in TCRdb shows in-frame clones only, minus some. This table has 84,000 or so clones, about 80% appearing once. Sequences were obtained from peripheral blood. Source of these receptors: a woman aged 40 to 49 with active or convalescent COVID-19. The CDR3 runs from the conserved cysteine through the conserved F or W. The D gene is left open where the match is weak. A clone size is listed for some rows: how often the clone was seen (once, few, many), or a class if it is expanded.

size: NA
D: TRBD2
J: TRBJ2-7
V: TRBV5-6
DNA: TGTGCCAGCAGCTTTAGCGGGAGCTCCTACGAGCAGTACTTC
CDR3: CASSFSGSSYEQYF

size: NA
D: NA
J: TRBJ1-2
V: TRBV15
DNA: TGTGCCACCAGCAGAGATGGGCTATCAGGCTACACCTTC
CDR3: CATSRDGLSGYTF

size: NA
D: TRBD2
J: TRBJ2-3
V: TRBV7-3
DNA: TGTGCCAGCAGCCCGTGGGGGACTAGCCCCACAGATACGCAGTATTTT
CDR3: CASSPWGTSPTDTQYF

size: NA
D: TRBD1
J: TRBJ1-1
V: TRBV6-5
DNA: TGTGCCAGCAGATCCGGGACAGGGCTATACACTGAAGCTTTCTTT
CDR3: CASRSGTGLYTEAFF

size: NA
D: TRBD1
J: TRBJ1-2
V: TRBV5-8
DNA: TGTGCCAGCCGTGGAATTCCGACAGGGGGTGGCTACACCTTC
CDR3: CASRGIPTGGGYTF

size: once
D: TRBD2
J: TRBJ2-7
V: TRBV10-3
DNA: TGTGCCATCCACGGAGCGGGGGGGCTGGGCGAGCAGTACTTC
CDR3: CAIHGAGGLGEQYF

size: NA
D: NA
J: TRBJ2-7
V: TRBV7-2
DNA: TGTGCCAGCAGCTTAGACACCGGGACTCCCCGTTACGAGCAGTACTTC
CDR3: CASSLDTGTPRYEQYF

size: NA
D: NA
J: TRBJ1-6
V: TRBV11-2
DNA: TGTGCCAGCACCGAACAGGGTCGCTCACCCCTCCACTTT
CDR3: CASTEQGRSPLHF

size: NA
D: NA
J: TRBJ2-4
V: TRBV3-1/TRBV3-2
DNA: TGTGCCAGCAGCCAAGGGGGGGTAGGGAACATTCAGTACTTC
CDR3: CASSQGGVGNIQYF

size: NA
D: TRBD2
J: TRBJ2-7
V: TRBV11-3
DNA: TGTGCCAGCAGCTTAGGTGGGGGGTACGGACTAGCATACGAGCAGTACTTC
CDR3: CASSLGGGYGLAYEQYF

size: NA
D: TRBD1
J: TRBJ2-7
V: TRBV28
DNA: TGTGCCAGCAGACCGACAGGGGAAGGCTACGAGCAGTACTTC
CDR3: CASRPTGEGYEQYF

size: NA
D: TRBD1
J: TRBJ2-7
V: TRBV5-1
DNA: TGCGCCAGCAGCTTGACGGGACAGGGGTCCTACGAGCAGTACTTC
CDR3: CASSLTGQGSYEQYF

size: NA
D: TRBD1
J: TRBJ2-5
V: TRBV2
DNA: TGTGCCAGCAGGGACCCTGGGACAGCGCTCCAAGAGACCCAGTACTTC
CDR3: CASRDPGTALQETQYF

size: NA
D: NA
J: TRBJ2-7
V: TRBV18
DNA: TGTGCCAGCTCTACCGGTGTTAGCGGACCCTACGAGCAGTACTTC
CDR3: CASSTGVSGPYEQYF

size: NA
D: TRBD1
J: TRBJ2-7
V: TRBV6-5
DNA: TGTGCCAGCAGTCGGACAGGGGACTACGAGCAGTACTTC
CDR3: CASSRTGDYEQYF

size: NA
D: NA
J: TRBJ1-2
V: TRBV6-1
DNA: TGTGCCAGCAGTGATGGGCCCGCTAACTATGGCTACACCTTC
CDR3: CASSDGPANYGYTF

size: once
D: NA
J: TRBJ2-3
V: TRBV29-1
DNA: TGCAGCGCTGAAAATCCAGACACCACAGATACGCAGTATTTT
CDR3: CSAENPDTTDTQYF

size: NA
D: NA
J: TRBJ2-5
V: TRBV7-2
DNA: TGTGCCAGCAGCCCCTGGGCTAGCGAAGAGACCCAGTACTTC
CDR3: CASSPWASEETQYF

size: NA
D: NA
J: TRBJ1-4
V: TRBV6-1
DNA: TGTGCCAGCAGTGAAAGGGGGAGGGTCGAAAAACTGTTTTTT
CDR3: CASSERGRVEKLFF

size: NA
D: TRBD1
J: TRBJ2-2
V: TRBV28
DNA: TGTGCCAGCAGTTGGACAGGGGGGACCGGGGAGCTGTTTTTT
CDR3: CASSWTGGTGELFF

size: NA
D: NA
J: TRBJ1-1
V: TRBV7-9
DNA: TGTGCCAGCAGCCCGTCTGGAGTAGGGGCCCCTGAAGCTTTCTTT
CDR3: CASSPSGVGAPEAFF

size: NA
D: NA
J: TRBJ2-5
V: TRBV5-1
DNA: TGCGCCAGCAGCTTGGGAGAAGAGACCCAGTACTTC
CDR3: CASSLGEETQYF

size: NA
D: NA
J: TRBJ1-3
V: TRBV6-2/TRBV6-3
DNA: TGTGCCAGCAGTTACCCGGACAGCGGAAACACCATATATTTT
CDR3: CASSYPDSGNTIYF

size: NA
D: NA
J: TRBJ2-7
V: TRBV6-2/TRBV6-3
DNA: TGTGCCAGCAGTCTGACTAGACTCTACGAGCAGTACTTC
CDR3: CASSLTRLYEQYF

size: NA
D: NA
J: TRBJ2-5
V: TRBV24-1
DNA: TGTGCCACCAGTGATCAAAACAGGGTAGGAGAGACCCAGTACTTC
CDR3: CATSDQNRVGETQYF

size: NA
D: NA
J: TRBJ2-3
V: TRBV5-4
DNA: TGTGCCAGCAGCTTGGATGGCGGGTCAACAGATACGCAGTATTTT
CDR3: CASSLDGGSTDTQYF

size: NA
D: NA
J: TRBJ1-2
V: TRBV19
DNA: TGTGCCAGTAGTCGCCAGGGTAGAAACTATGGCTACACCTTC
CDR3: CASSRQGRNYGYTF

size: NA
D: NA
J: TRBJ2-3
V: TRBV11-3
DNA: TGTGCCAGCAGCTTGGAGGGGAGCAGAGGGGATACGCAGTATTTT
CDR3: CASSLEGSRGDTQYF

size: NA
D: TRBD1
J: TRBJ1-4
V: TRBV7-9
DNA: TGTGCCAGCAGCTTAGCAGGGACAGGGGCAACTAATGAAAAACTGTTTTTT
CDR3: CASSLAGTGATNEKLFF

size: NA
D: NA
J: TRBJ2-7
V: TRBV7-6
DNA: TGTGCCAGCAGCTCCACAACAGGGTTGGGTTCCTACGAGCAGTACTTC
CDR3: CASSSTTGLGSYEQYF

size: few
D: NA
J: TRBJ1-5
V: TRBV6-5
DNA: TGTGCCAGCAAGTGGCCGCCCCAGCATTTT
CDR3: CASKWPPQHF

size: once
D: NA
J: TRBJ2-3
V: TRBV6-5
DNA: TGTGCCAGCACCCACCCTGAAGCAGGGGCAACGCAGTATTTT
CDR3: CASTHPEAGATQYF

size: NA
D: TRBD1
J: TRBJ1-4
V: TRBV30
DNA: TGTGCCTGGAGTGGGGGACAGGGGGCGGAAAAACTGTTTTTT
CDR3: CAWSGGQGAEKLFF

size: NA
D: NA
J: TRBJ2-4
V: TRBV28
DNA: TGTGCCAGCAGTTTCAATGGAGGGGTCGGAAACATTCAGTACTTC
CDR3: CASSFNGGVGNIQYF

size: few
D: NA
J: TRBJ2-5
V: TRBV18
DNA: TGTGCCAGCTCTCAAACCGGAGGCATCCAAGAGACCCAGTACTTC
CDR3: CASSQTGGIQETQYF

size: NA
D: NA
J: TRBJ1-3
V: TRBV7-2
DNA: TGTGCCAGCAGCTTAGTTGGAGGTACTGGAAACACCATATATTTT
CDR3: CASSLVGGTGNTIYF

size: NA
D: TRBD1
J: TRBJ2-5
V: TRBV5-1
DNA: TGCGCCAGCAGCCCCCTGACAGGGACCCAAGAGACCCAGTACTTC
CDR3: CASSPLTGTQETQYF

size: NA
D: NA
J: TRBJ1-6
V: TRBV7-2
DNA: TGTGCCAGCAGCCCCGAGTATGGTTCACCCCTCCACTTT
CDR3: CASSPEYGSPLHF

size: NA
D: TRBD1
J: TRBJ1-6
V: TRBV7-8
DNA: TGTGCCAGCAGTCCCGACAGGGGTTCAGATTCACCCCTCCACTTT
CDR3: CASSPDRGSDSPLHF

size: NA
D: NA
J: TRBJ1-2
V: TRBV28
DNA: TGTGCCAGCAGTACGGACACCTACTATGGCTACACCTTC
CDR3: CASSTDTYYGYTF

size: NA
D: NA
J: TRBJ1-1
V: TRBV5-1
DNA: TGCGCCAGCAGCCACGGACAGATCTTCTCTGAAGCTTTCTTT
CDR3: CASSHGQIFSEAFF

size: NA
D: NA
J: TRBJ1-1
V: TRBV10-3
DNA: TGTGCCATCAATTCGAGAAACACTGAAGCTTTCTTT
CDR3: CAINSRNTEAFF

size: once
D: TRBD2
J: TRBJ2-5
V: TRBV14
DNA: TGTGCCAGCAGCCCGCTGACTAGCGGCCAAGAGACCCAGTACTTC
CDR3: CASSPLTSGQETQYF

size: NA
D: TRBD1
J: TRBJ2-5
V: TRBV30
DNA: TGTGCCTGGAGTGCCCTAGGGACAGGGGGCGAGACCCAGTACTTC
CDR3: CAWSALGTGGETQYF

size: NA
D: NA
J: TRBJ2-1
V: TRBV7-6
DNA: TGTGCCAGCAGCCAAGATGCTAACTCCTACAATGAGCAGTTCTTC
CDR3: CASSQDANSYNEQFF

size: NA
D: NA
J: TRBJ2-5
V: TRBV28
DNA: TGTGCCAGCAGACCATTTAAATCCGGGAGCGCCATACAAGAGACCCAGTACTTC
CDR3: CASRPFKSGSAIQETQYF